This is a list of T cell receptor beta chains from one sample in a study of T cell responses to AZD1222 COVID-19 vaccine. Here immunoSEQ multiplex PCR was the method, and the copy in TCRdb shows in-frame clones only, minus some. Of 90,000 to 120,000 clones in the sample, 92% are singletons; the top ten hold 8% to 9.5%. Sequencing used peripheral blood, obtained 28 days after the second AZD1222 dose. These receptor sequences come from an adult who received the AZD1222 COVID-19 vaccine. CDR3s include the opening cysteine and the closing phenylalanine or tryptophan. Each record gives: clone size, V gene, J gene, CDR3 protein. Size is stated for part of the rows, as once, few or many counts, or as a class when the clone is expanded.

-	TRBV4-1	TRBJ1-4	CASSPQERPEKLFF
-	TRBV4-3	TRBJ2-2	CASSMGQATGELFF
-	TRBV6-5	TRBJ1-5	CASSDRVRQPQHF
-	TRBV30	TRBJ1-6	CAWSHLSEYNSPLHF
-	TRBV6-5	TRBJ1-2	CASSYPTGGFYGYTF
-	TRBV28	TRBJ1-5	CASSRNAKGQPQHF
-	TRBV28	TRBJ2-7	CASMGLGTSGYEQYF
-	TRBV27	TRBJ2-1	CASSSRTGHEQFF
-	TRBV5-5	TRBJ2-1	CASSPYRVDPYSYNEQFF
once	TRBV14	TRBJ1-1	CASSQIWRENTEAFF
-	TRBV4-2	TRBJ2-7	CASSQDHGGAYEQYF